The 14 T cell receptor beta chains presented below share a single source sample, sequenced in a study of T-cell reconstitution after alpha-beta-depleted transplantation in children. TCRbeta library preparation incorporated unique molecular identifiers. TCRdb ran MiXCR on the PCR reads and lists one entry per CDR3 protein. The repertoire holds about 980,000 distinct CDR3 sequences, about 30% seen once, with roughly 28% in the top ten. This material consisted of PBMCs, mostly from graft donor cells, taken 360 days after TCRalphabeta/CD19-depleted stem cell transplant. These receptors all stem from a boy under three years old who had a stem cell transplant for SCID, so the T cells may come from the graft donor.

This chain links TRBV3-1 with TRBJ1-1; D possibly corresponds to TRBD1 (6 bases). V lost 4 bases to trimming and J lost 7 bases, with 19 bases between them. The germline CDR1 and CDR2 sequences are LGHDT and YNNKEL (reference sequence). The CDR3 has 15 amino acids. The CDR3 protein is CASSRTGPGACEAFF. DNA of the CDR3: TGTGCCAGCAGCCGAACGGGACCGGGGGCCTGTGAAGCTTTCTTT.

The V gene is TRBV28, the J gene TRBJ2-3, with a weak D call TRBD1 (6 bases). Germline assignment: CDR1 MDHEN and CDR2 SYDVKM. Between the trimmed V and J ends, which lost 5 bases and 2 bases, there was a span of 14 bases. The CDR3 spans 15 residues. CDR3 amino acids: CASSPRGRNTDTQYF. CDR3 sequence (DNA): TGTGCCAGCAGTCCCAGGGGCAGAAACACAGATACGCAGTATTTT. The full variable domain, its missing parts supplied by reference TRBV28 and TRBJ2-3, is DVKVTQSSRYLVKRTGEKVFLECVQDMDHENMFWYRQDPGLGLRLIYFSYDVKMKEKGDIPEGYSVSREKKERFSLILESASTNQTSMYLCASSPRGRNTDTQYFGPGTRLTVL.

In this sample, this clonotype turned up a few times. The J gene is TRBJ2-1, the V gene TRBV12-3 or TRBV12-4; D might be TRBD2 (7 bases). CDR3 length equals 18 residues. V was cut by 7 bases and J by 4 bases, with 26 bases left in between. CDR3 amino acids: CASTPEVGGPKFYNEQFF. The CDR3 region has the DNA TGTGCCAGCACCCCGGAGGTGGGGGGGCCGAAGTTTTACAATGAGCAGTTCTTC.

This clonotype occurred a few times. V gene TRBV5-1 combines with J gene TRBJ2-1; the match to TRBD1 covers 7 bases. Trimming at V came to 0 bases and at J to 4 bases, leaving 4 bases not matched to a gene. Per germline, CDR1 SGHRS and CDR2 YFSETQ. The CDR3 extends over 15 amino acids. This chain's CDR3 is CASSLGATGYNEQFF. Here the CDR3 DNA reads TGCGCCAGCAGCTTGGGAGCGACAGGGTACAATGAGCAGTTCTTC.

The chain is built from TRBV6-5 and TRBJ2-5; D gene uncertain. CDR1 MNHEY and CDR2 SVGAGI come from the germline V gene. The CDR3 totals 15 residues. Trimming pared 2 bases from V and 2 bases from J, leaving 12 bases between. DNA of the CDR3: TGTGCCAGCAGTTACGATCGCGGAGTTCAAGAGACCCAGTACTTC. This sequence encodes CASSYDRGVQETQYF.

This clonotype has only a few counts. V and J are TRBV7-9 and TRBJ1-1, with D hard to call. The CDR3 sequence is 16 residues long. Trimming removed 1 base from V and 3 bases from J, with 15 bases in between. Per the germline V gene, CDR1 is SEHNR and CDR2 is FQNEAQ (reference sequence). For the CDR3, the DNA is TGTGCCAGCAGCTTAGTCGGGAGGGTGCCGGACACTGAAGCTTTCTTT. Amino acid sequence: CASSLVGRVPDTEAFF.

This chain uses TRBV4-1 with TRBJ2-1; 13 bases fit TRBD2. Germline loops: CDR1 MGHRA, CDR2 YSYEKL. This CDR3 has 16 amino acids. Germline trimming cut 3 bases from V and 10 bases from J; bases unmatched to any gene: 9. The CDR3 sequence is CASSQRTSGGAKEQFF. The CDR3 DNA is TGCGCCAGCAGCCAGCGCACTAGCGGGGGGGCGAAAGAGCAGTTCTTC.

In this sample, this clonotype turned up a few times. The V call is TRBV2, the J call TRBJ2-1; 7 bases fit TRBD1. The CDR3 consists of 15 residues. From germline, CDR1 is SNHLY and CDR2 FYNNEI. Germline trimming cut 6 bases from V and 0 bases from J; bases unmatched to any gene: 5. For the CDR3, the DNA is TGTGCCAGCAGACTCACAGGGGTCTCCTACAATGAGCAGTTCTTC. Translated: CASRLTGVSYNEQFF.

This clonotype has a handful of counts. The rearrangement joins TRBV12-3 or TRBV12-4 to TRBJ2-2; no firm D call. CDR3 length: 13 amino acids. V was shortened by 3 bases and J by 2 bases, with 4 bases between the two germline ends. The CDR3 region is CASSFFNTGELFF. The CDR3 nucleotides are TGTGCCAGCAGTTTTTTTAACACCGGGGAGCTGTTTTTT.

This clonotype occurred a few times. The chain is built from TRBV29-1 and TRBJ2-5, with 7 bases identical to TRBD1. The V gene end was trimmed by 3 bases and the J gene end by 1 base; junction bases not matched to a gene: 5. CDR1 SQVTM and CDR2 ANQGSEA come from the germline V gene. The CDR3 has 14 amino acids. The CDR3: CSVDRGQFQETQYF. In nucleotides, the CDR3 is TGCAGCGTTGACCGGGGACAGTTCCAAGAGACCCAGTACTTC.

CDR3 coding DNA: TGCAGTGCTTTACAGGGAGAAGGGTACGAGCAGTACTTC. This encodes CSALQGEGYEQYF. V and J are TRBV20-1 and TRBJ2-7, with D possibly matching TRBD1 (6 bases). Trimming removed 5 bases at V and 4 bases at J, with 15 bases between. The CDR3 covers 13 residues. The germline gives CDR1 DFQATT, CDR2 SNEGSKA (reference sequence).

This clonotype was seen a handful of times. The V gene is TRBV7-2, the J gene TRBJ2-5; D gene ambiguous. The CDR3 sequence is 12 residues long. Germline loops: CDR1 SGHTA, CDR2 FQGNSA. With 3 bases removed from V and 5 bases from J, the gap between germline ends came to 7 bases. CDR3 sequence reads: CASSFVWETQYF. The CDR3 DNA reads as TGTGCCAGCAGCTTTGTTTGGGAGACCCAGTACTTC. Supplemented by reference TRBV7-2 and TRBJ2-5, the full variable domain reads GAGVSQSPSNKVTEKGKDVELRCDPISGHTALYWYRQSLGQGLEFLIYFQGNSAPDKSGLPSDRFSAERTGGSVSTLTIQRTQQEDSAVYLCASSFVWETQYFGPGTRLLVL.

The rearrangement links TRBV25-1 to TRBJ1-6; no clear D gene. Per germline, CDR1 MGHDK and CDR2 SYGVNS. The CDR3 covers 17 residues. Trimming pared 5 bases from V and 9 bases from J, leaving 23 bases between. DNA of the CDR3: TGTGCCAGCAGTCCACGCCCCCGAGCGGCGGGAGTTTCACCCCTCCACTTT. Translated, it gives CASSPRPRAAGVSPLHF. Complete variable domain (other parts from reference TRBV25-1 and TRBJ1-6): EADIYQTPRYLVIGTGKKITLECSQTMGHDKMYWYQQDPGMELHLIHYSYGVNSTEKGDLSSESTVSRIRTEHFPLTLESARPSHTSQYLCASSPRPRAAGVSPLHFGNGTRLTVT.

In this sample, this clonotype turned up a few times. This chain links TRBV28 with TRBJ2-7, with 7 positions matching TRBD2. The V segment lost 3 bases and the J segment 1 base; nucleotides outside the gene matches: 9. Germline CDR1 and CDR2: MDHEN and SYDVKM. The CDR3 is 16 residues long. Written as DNA, the CDR3 is TGTGCCAGCAGTTTTTCTCTGCGGGGGTCTTCCTACGAGCAGTACTTC. Translated: CASSFSLRGSSYEQYF. The variable domain in full, with the rest retrieved from reference TRBV28 and TRBJ2-7, is DVKVTQSSRYLVKRTGEKVFLECVQDMDHENMFWYRQDPGLGLRLIYFSYDVKMKEKGDIPEGYSVSREKKERFSLILESASTNQTSMYLCASSFSLRGSSYEQYFGPGTRLTVT.